The entry below describes one T cell receptor beta chain. Read data end 3 residues before the CDR3 end; the end is taken from the germline J gene. Measured with immunoSEQ multiplex PCR; TCRdb has only the in-frame clones, and not every one. The sample's table shows under 50,000 clones. The data were taken from a study of T cells in women clearing cervical HPV infection. The CDR3 spans 14 residues. Germline-derived CDR1 and CDR2 are LNHDA and SQIVND (reference sequence). V lost 4 bases, J lost 1 base, and 4 bases stayed unmatched. The TCR sequence derives from a woman between 18 and 70 years old with a cervical HPV16 infection that either progressed to CIN3+ or cleared (not recorded which). The chain combines TRBV19 with TRBJ2-7; 7 nucleotides agree with TRBD1. The sample consisted of blood buffy coat. The CDR3 DNA, read in part, is TGTGCCAGTAGTACAGGACAGGAGTCCTACGAG. Amino acids: CASSTGQESYE. The entire CDR3 protein reads CASSTGQESYEQYF.